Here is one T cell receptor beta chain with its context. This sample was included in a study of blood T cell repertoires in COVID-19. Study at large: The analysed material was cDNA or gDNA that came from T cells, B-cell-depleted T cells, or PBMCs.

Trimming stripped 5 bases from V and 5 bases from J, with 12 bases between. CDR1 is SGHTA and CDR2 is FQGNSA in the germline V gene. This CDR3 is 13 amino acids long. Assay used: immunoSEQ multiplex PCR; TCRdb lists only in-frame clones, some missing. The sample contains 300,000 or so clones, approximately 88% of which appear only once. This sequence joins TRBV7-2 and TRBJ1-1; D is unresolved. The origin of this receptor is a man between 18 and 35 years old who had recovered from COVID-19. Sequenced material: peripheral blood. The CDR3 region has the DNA TGTGCCAGCAGCACCTACCTGCGGACTGAAGCTTTCTTT. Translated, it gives CASSTYLRTEAFF. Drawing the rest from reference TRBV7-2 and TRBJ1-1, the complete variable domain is GAGVSQSPSNKVTEKGKDVELRCDPISGHTALYWYRQSLGQGLEFLIYFQGNSAPDKSGLPSDRFSAERTGGSVSTLTIQRTQQEDSAVYLCASSTYLRTEAFFGQGTRLTVV.